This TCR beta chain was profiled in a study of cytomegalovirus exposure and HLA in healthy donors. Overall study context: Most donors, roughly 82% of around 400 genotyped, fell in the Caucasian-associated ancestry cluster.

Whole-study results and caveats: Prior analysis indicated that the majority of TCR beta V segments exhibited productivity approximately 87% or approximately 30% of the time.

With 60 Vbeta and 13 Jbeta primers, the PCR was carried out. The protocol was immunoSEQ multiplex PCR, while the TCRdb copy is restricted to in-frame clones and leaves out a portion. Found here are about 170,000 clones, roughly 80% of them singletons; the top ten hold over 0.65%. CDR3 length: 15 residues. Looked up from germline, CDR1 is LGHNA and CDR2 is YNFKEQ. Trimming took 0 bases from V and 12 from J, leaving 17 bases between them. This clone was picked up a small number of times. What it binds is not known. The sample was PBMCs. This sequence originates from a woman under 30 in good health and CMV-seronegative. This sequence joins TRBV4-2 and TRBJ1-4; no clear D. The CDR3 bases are TGTGCCAGCAGCCAAGATCTTGTGTTTCGGGGAGAACTGTTTTTT. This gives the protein CASSQDLVFRGELFF.